This passage covers 10 T cell receptor beta chains from one sample sequenced in a study of siplizumab effects on memory and regulatory T cells. TCRdb's table, derived via immunoSEQ multiplex PCR, lists solely in-frame clones and lacks some. The data hold some 62,000 clones, with approximately 87% observed a single time. The source material was memory CD4+ T cells sorted from blood. The receptors derive from a human donor in good health.

V and J are TRBV7-8 and TRBJ1-1; D is unresolved. Germline V lookup: CDR1 SGHVS, CDR2 FQNEAQ. V was trimmed by 3 bases and J by 2 bases, leaving 7 bases between them. CDR3 length: 13 residues. The CDR3 here is CASSFSRNTEAFF. DNA for the CDR3: TGTGCCAGCAGCTTTAGCCGTAACACTGAAGCTTTCTTT.

This clone occurred once. The chain couples TRBV5-5 to TRBJ2-7; D gene unclear. In germline, CDR1 is SGHKS, CDR2 YYEKEE (reference sequence). This CDR3 region has 13 residues. Trimming stripped 2 bases from V and 0 bases from J, with 6 bases between. The CDR3 region is CASSFPHSYEQYF. DNA for the CDR3: TGTGCCAGCAGCTTTCCCCACTCCTACGAGCAGTACTTC.

The chain combines TRBV11-3 with TRBJ2-1; the D is unclear. This CDR3 comprises 14 residues. CDR1 SGHNT and CDR2 YENEEA come from the germline V gene. Deletions cut 2 bases from V and 6 bases from J, with 11 bases between. The DNA for the CDR3 is TGTGCCAGCAGCTTATCCCTAGACGCCAATGAGCAGTTCTTC. It translates to CASSLSLDANEQFF.

V and J are TRBV4-1 and TRBJ1-1; 8 nucleotides align to TRBD1. Trimming at V came to 4 bases and at J to 0 bases, leaving 1 base not matched to a gene. Germline V gene sequence: CDR1 MGHRA, CDR2 YSYEKL. The CDR3 is made up of 14 amino acids. The CDR3 DNA reads as TGCGCCAGCAGCCGACAGGGGCTGAACACTGAAGCTTTCTTT. It is translated as CASSRQGLNTEAFF.

This clone is a singleton in its sample. Here the CDR3 reads CASSYSGSYLPHEQYF. DNA of the CDR3: TGTGCCAGCAGTTACTCTGGCAGCTACCTCCCCCACGAGCAGTACTTC. The chain is built from TRBV6-5 and TRBJ2-7; no clear D. Trimming took 0 bases from V and 5 from J, leaving 17 bases between them. The CDR3 has 16 residues. CDR1 is MNHEY, CDR2 SVGAGI, per germline.

This chain uses TRBV19 with TRBJ2-2; D ambiguous. Looked up from germline, CDR1 is LNHDA and CDR2 is SQIVND (reference sequence). The CDR3 loop spans 14 amino acids. Trimming removed 2 bases from V and 4 bases from J, with 8 bases in between. The CDR3: CASSIIQLTGELFF. The CDR3 nucleotides read TGTGCCAGTAGTATAATCCAGCTCACCGGGGAGCTGTTTTTT.

This clone was seen only once. The chain recombines TRBV9 with TRBJ2-3; D gene ambiguous. The germline V gene encodes CDR1 SGDLS and CDR2 YYNGEE. The CDR3 spans 14 residues. V lost 0 bases and J 0 bases, leaving 5 bases between the germline ends. The CDR3 spells CASSVGPSTDTQYF. The CDR3 DNA reads as TGTGCCAGCAGCGTAGGACCTAGCACAGATACGCAGTATTTT.

The chain links TRBV10-3 to TRBJ2-7; perhaps TRBD2 as D (5 bases). CDR1 and CDR2 from the germline V gene are ENHRY and SYGVKD. Trimming left V 11 bases short and J 4 bases short, with 18 bases between. The CDR3 is 13 amino acids. As DNA, the CDR3 is TGTGCCGTCGTTACTTCACCGGGATACGAGCAGTACTTC. It translates to CAVVTSPGYEQYF.

In DNA form, the CDR3 reads TGTGCCATCAGTGAGCCAGAGGGCCGGACAGGTCAAGAGACCCAGTACTTC. As protein: CAISEPEGRTGQETQYF. The chain is built from TRBV10-3 and TRBJ2-5; 7 bases line up with TRBD1. The CDR3 has 17 amino acids. V was pared by 2 bases and J by 2 bases, with 11 bases of the junction left unmatched. Per the germline V gene, CDR1 is ENHRY and CDR2 is SYGVKD.

The chain recombines TRBV7-9 with TRBJ1-5; 9 bases agree with TRBD1. Germline CDR1 SEHNR, CDR2 FQNEAQ (reference sequence). The trim removed 4 bases at V and 6 bases at J, leaving 7 bases unmatched. CDR3 length equals 15 residues. CDR3 sequence (DNA): TGTGCCAGCAGCTCCGGGACAGGGTCTTTTCAGCCCCAGCATTTT. Its translation: CASSSGTGSFQPQHF.